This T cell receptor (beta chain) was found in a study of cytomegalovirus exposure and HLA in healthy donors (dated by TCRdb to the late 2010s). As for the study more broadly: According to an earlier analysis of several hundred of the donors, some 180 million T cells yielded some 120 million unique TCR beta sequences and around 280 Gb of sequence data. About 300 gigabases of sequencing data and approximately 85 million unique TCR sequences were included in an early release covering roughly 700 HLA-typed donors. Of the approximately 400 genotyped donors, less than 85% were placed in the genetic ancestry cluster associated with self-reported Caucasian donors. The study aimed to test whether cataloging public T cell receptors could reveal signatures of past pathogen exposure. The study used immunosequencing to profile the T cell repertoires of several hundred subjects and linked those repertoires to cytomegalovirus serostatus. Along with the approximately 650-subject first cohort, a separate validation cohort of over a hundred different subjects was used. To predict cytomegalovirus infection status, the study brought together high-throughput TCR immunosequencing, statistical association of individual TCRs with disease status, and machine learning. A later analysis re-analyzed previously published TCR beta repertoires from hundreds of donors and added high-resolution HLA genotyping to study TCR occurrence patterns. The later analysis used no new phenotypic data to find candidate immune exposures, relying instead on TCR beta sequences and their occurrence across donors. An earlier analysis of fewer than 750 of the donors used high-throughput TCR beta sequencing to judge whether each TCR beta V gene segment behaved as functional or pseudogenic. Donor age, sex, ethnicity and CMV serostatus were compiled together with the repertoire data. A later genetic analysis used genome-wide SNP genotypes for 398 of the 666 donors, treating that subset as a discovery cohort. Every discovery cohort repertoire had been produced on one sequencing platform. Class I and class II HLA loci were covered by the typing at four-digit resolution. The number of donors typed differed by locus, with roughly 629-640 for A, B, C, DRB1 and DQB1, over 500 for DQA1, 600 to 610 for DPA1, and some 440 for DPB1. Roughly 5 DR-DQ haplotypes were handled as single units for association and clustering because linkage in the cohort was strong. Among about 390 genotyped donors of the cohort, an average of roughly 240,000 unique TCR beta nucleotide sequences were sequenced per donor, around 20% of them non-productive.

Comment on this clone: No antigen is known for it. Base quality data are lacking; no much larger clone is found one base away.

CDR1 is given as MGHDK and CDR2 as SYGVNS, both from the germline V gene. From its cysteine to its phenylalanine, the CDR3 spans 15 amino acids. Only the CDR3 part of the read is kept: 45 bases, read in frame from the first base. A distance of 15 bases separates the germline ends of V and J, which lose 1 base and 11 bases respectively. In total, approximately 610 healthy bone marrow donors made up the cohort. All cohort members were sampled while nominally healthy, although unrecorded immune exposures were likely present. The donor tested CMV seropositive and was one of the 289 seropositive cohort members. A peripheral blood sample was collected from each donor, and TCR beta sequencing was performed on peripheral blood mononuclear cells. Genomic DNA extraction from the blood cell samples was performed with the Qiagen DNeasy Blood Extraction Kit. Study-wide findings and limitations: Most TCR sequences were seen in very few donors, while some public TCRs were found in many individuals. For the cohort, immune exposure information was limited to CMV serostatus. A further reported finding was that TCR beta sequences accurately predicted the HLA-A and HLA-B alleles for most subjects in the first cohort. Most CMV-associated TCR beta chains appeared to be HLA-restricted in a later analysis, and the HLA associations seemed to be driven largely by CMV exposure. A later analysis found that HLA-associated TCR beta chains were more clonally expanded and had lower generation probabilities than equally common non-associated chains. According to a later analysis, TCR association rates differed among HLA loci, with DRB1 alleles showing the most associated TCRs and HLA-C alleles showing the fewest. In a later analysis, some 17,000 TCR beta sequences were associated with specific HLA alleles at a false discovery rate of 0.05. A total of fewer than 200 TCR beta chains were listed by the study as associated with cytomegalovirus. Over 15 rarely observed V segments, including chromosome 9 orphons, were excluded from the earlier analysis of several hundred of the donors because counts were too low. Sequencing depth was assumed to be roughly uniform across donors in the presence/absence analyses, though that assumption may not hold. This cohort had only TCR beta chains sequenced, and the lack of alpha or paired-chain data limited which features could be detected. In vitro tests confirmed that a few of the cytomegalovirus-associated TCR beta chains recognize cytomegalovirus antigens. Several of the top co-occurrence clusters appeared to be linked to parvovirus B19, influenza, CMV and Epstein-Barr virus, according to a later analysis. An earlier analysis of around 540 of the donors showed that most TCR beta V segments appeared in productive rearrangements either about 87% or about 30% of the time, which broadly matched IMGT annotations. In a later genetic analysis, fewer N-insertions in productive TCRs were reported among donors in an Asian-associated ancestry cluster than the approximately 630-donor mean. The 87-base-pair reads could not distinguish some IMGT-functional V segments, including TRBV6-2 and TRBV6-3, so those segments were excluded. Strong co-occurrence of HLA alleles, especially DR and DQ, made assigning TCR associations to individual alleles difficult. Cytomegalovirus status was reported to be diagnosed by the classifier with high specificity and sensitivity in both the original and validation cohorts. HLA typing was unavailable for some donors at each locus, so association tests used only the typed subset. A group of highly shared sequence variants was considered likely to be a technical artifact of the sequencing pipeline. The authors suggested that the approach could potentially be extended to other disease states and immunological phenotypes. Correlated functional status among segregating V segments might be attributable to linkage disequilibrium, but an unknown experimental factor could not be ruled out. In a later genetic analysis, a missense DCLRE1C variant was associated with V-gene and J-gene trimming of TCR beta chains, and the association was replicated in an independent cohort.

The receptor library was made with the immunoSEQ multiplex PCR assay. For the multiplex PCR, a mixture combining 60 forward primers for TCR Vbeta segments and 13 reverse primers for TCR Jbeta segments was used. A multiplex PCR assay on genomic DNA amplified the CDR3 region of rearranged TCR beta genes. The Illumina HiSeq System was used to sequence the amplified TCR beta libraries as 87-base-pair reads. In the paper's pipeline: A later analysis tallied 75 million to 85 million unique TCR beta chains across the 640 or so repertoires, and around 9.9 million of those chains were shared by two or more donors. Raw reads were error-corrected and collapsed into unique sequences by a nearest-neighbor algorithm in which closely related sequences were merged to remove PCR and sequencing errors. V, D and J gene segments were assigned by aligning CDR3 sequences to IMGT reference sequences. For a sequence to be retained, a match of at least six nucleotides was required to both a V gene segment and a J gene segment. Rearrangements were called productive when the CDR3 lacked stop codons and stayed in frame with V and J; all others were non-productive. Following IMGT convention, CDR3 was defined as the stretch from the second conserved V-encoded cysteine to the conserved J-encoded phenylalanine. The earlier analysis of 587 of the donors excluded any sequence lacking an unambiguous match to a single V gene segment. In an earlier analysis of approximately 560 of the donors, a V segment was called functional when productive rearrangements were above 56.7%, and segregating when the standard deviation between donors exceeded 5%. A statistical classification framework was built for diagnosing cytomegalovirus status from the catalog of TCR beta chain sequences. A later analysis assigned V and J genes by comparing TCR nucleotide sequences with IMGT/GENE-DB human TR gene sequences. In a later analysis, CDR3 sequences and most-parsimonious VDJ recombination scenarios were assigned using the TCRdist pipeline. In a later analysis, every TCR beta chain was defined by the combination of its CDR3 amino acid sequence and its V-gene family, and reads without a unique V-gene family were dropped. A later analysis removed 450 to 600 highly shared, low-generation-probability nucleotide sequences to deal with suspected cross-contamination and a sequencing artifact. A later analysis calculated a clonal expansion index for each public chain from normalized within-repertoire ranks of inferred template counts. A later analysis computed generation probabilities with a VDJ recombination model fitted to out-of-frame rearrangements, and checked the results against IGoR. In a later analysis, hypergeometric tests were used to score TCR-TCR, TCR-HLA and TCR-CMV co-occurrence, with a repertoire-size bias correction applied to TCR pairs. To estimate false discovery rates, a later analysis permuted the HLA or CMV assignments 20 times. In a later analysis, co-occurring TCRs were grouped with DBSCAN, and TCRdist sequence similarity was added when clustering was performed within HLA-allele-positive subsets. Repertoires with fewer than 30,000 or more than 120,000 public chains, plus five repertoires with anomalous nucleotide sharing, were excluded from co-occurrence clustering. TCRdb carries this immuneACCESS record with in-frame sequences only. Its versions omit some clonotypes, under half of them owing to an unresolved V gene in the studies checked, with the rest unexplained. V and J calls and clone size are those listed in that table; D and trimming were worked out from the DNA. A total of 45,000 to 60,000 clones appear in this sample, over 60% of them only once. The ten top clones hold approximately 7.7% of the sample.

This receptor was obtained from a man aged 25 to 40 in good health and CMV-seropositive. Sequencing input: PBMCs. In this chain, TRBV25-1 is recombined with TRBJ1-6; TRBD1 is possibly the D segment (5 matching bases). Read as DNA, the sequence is TGTGCCAGCAGTGAATCGGTGACAGCGAATGCACCCCTCCACTTT. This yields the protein CASSESVTANAPLHF.